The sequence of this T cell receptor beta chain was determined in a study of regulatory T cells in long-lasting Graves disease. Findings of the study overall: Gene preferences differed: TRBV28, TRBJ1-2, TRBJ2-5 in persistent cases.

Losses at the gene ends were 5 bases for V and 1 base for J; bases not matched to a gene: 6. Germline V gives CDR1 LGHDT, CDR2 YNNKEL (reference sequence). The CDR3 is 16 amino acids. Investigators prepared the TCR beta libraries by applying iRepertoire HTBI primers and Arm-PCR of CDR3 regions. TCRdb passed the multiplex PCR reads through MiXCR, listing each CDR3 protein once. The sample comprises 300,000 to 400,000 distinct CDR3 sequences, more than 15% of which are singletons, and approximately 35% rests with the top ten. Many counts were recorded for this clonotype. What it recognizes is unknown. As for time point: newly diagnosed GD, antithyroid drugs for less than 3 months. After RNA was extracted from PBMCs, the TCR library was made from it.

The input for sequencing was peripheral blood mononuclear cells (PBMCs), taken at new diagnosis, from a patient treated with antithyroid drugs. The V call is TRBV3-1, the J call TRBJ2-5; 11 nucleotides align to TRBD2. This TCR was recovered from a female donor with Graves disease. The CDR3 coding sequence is TGTGCCAGCAGCGGCACCGGGACTAGCGGCCAAGAGACCCAGTACTTC. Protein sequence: CASSGTGTSGQETQYF.